The 20 T cell receptor beta chains below all came from one sample that was sequenced in a study of cytomegalovirus exposure and HLA in healthy donors. PCR primers comprised 60 Vbeta and 13 Jbeta primers. Sequenced by immunoSEQ multiplex PCR; TCRdb stores in-frame clones only, minus some. The sample records around 160,000 clones, around 84% being singletons. The material sequenced was PBMCs. These receptors were taken from a man aged 35-49 years in good health and CMV-seropositive.

This clone was detected only once. This sequence joins TRBV5-4 and TRBJ2-2; 12 nucleotides agree with TRBD1. The CDR3 covers 16 residues. Germline CDR1 and CDR2: SGHNT and YYREEE (reference sequence). Trimming removed 5 bases from V and 6 bases from J; junction bases left unmatched: 8. For the CDR3, the DNA is TGTGCCAGCAGACGGGGACAGGGGGCGGTCGCCGGGGAGCTGTTTTTT. Translation: CASRRGQGAVAGELFF.

The sample holds one count of this clone. The chain links TRBV19 to TRBJ1-2, with 7 bases fitting TRBD1. The CDR3 is 11 residues long. From germline, CDR1 is LNHDA and CDR2 SQIVND (reference sequence). Trimming took 5 bases from V and 13 from J; bases not matched to a gene: 7. The CDR3 loop reads CASSFRQGVTF. Here the CDR3 DNA reads TGTGCCAGTAGTTTCAGACAGGGTGTCACCTTC.

This chain connects TRBV19 to TRBJ2-1, with 9 positions matching TRBD1. V dropped 4 bases and J dropped 7; count of bases not matched to a gene: 2. Germline CDR1 reads LNHDA; CDR2 reads SQIVND (reference sequence). This CDR3 is built from 13 residues. DNA of the CDR3: TGTGCCAGTAGTAGTGGACAGGGGAATGAGCAGTTCTTC. It encodes CASSSGQGNEQFF. Filled out from reference TRBV19 and TRBJ2-1, the complete variable domain reads DGGITQSPKYLFRKEGQNVTLSCEQNLNHDAMYWYRQDPGQGLRLIYYSQIVNDFQKGDIAEGYSVSREKKESFPLTVTSAQKNPTAFYLCASSSGQGNEQFFGPGTRLTVL.

The chain has TRBV9 and TRBJ2-2; tentatively, D is TRBD2 (6 bases). The CDR3 covers 17 residues. Germline lookup yields CDR1 SGDLS and CDR2 YYNGEE. V lost 4 bases, J lost 3 bases, and 19 bases lay in between. The CDR3 sequence: CASSPRGASDYTGELFF. Here the CDR3 DNA reads TGTGCCAGCAGCCCCCGTGGCGCTAGCGATTACACCGGGGAGCTGTTTTTT.

The chain employs TRBV9 and TRBJ2-2, with 10 bases lining up with TRBD2. Germline lookup yields CDR1 SGDLS and CDR2 YYNGEE. With V trimmed by 0 bases and J by 10 bases, 6 bases remained unmatched. This CDR3 is built from 15 residues. The CDR3 protein is CASSVGASGSVELFF. As DNA, the CDR3 is TGTGCCAGCAGCGTAGGGGCTAGCGGGAGCGTGGAGCTGTTTTTT.

The chain couples TRBV9 to TRBJ1-4, with D perhaps matching TRBD1 (6 bases). V was trimmed by 0 bases and J by 1 base, leaving 22 bases between them. Per the germline V gene, CDR1 is SGDLS and CDR2 is YYNGEE. The CDR3 contains 20 residues. The CDR3 bases are TGTGCCAGCAGCGTAGTTGCCCCCCGGGACACCAGAGGAACTAATGAAAAACTGTTTTTT. As protein: CASSVVAPRDTRGTNEKLFF.

This chain uses TRBV28 with TRBJ2-7, with 10 nucleotides matching TRBD2. There are 15 residues in the CDR3. Per germline, CDR1 MDHEN and CDR2 SYDVKM. V trimming: 5 bases; J trimming: 2 bases; junction bases outside the gene matches: 6. This CDR3 is CASSLGGTSAYEQYF. In nucleotides, the CDR3 is TGTGCCAGCAGTCTAGGAGGGACTAGCGCCTACGAGCAGTACTTC.

The J gene is TRBJ2-7, the V gene TRBV5-4; 9 nucleotides agree with TRBD1. Germline V CDR1 and CDR2: SGHNT, YYREEE (reference sequence). V lost 0 bases to trimming and J lost 6 bases; unmatched junction nucleotides: 7. The CDR3 runs to 15 residues. The CDR3 DNA is TGTGCCAGCAGCTTGGCCCGGGACAGGGTCCGCGAGCAGTACTTC. This gives the protein CASSLARDRVREQYF.

V and J are TRBV28 and TRBJ2-7, with 14 positions matching TRBD2. The CDR3 extends over 15 amino acids. With V trimmed by 5 bases and J by 4 bases, 4 bases remained unmatched. Germline CDR1 reads MDHEN; CDR2 reads SYDVKM. The CDR3 reads CASSPGTSGSYEQYF. The CDR3, as DNA: TGTGCCAGCAGTCCCGGGACTAGCGGGAGTTACGAGCAGTACTTC.

This CDR3 reads CASSQQQGTGNTIYF. DNA of the CDR3: TGTGCCAGCAGCCAGCAACAGGGAACTGGAAACACCATATATTTT. The chain carries TRBV14 and TRBJ1-3; D might be TRBD1 (6 bases). The CDR3 sequence is 15 residues long. The germline CDR1 and CDR2 sequences are SGHDN and FVKESK. V was pared by 3 bases and J by 2 bases, with 11 bases between.

CDR3 nucleotides: TGTGCCAGCAGTTTGTCCGGGACAGGGCATAATTCACCCCTCCACTTT. Its protein product is CASSLSGTGHNSPLHF. The chain employs TRBV27 and TRBJ1-6, with TRBD1 matching 9 bases. The CDR3 is 16 residues long. The V segment lost 3 bases and the J segment 5 bases; nucleotides outside the gene matches: 5. Germline CDR1 and CDR2: MNHEY and SMNVEV (reference sequence).

Regarding this clone: An end of the junction differs from the germline gene, which may be a read error. The chain employs TRBV7-9 and TRBJ1-1; 9 nucleotides agree with TRBD1. Germline loops: CDR1 SEHNR, CDR2 FQNEAQ (reference sequence). This CDR3 contains 15 residues. For the CDR3, the DNA is TGTTCCAGCAGCCCGAGGACAGGGGCGAACACTGAAGCTTTCTTT. This codes for CSSSPRTGANTEAFF.

The CDR3 coding sequence is TGTGCCAGCAGCCCGGGGGGGGGACCCTCTAACTATGGCTACACCTTC. This codes for CASSPGGGPSNYGYTF. This chain joins TRBV7-9 and TRBJ1-2, with TRBD1 as a possible D gene (5 bases). V lost 5 bases, J lost 0 bases, and 16 bases lay in between. The CDR3 has 16 amino acids. Germline CDR1 is SEHNR and CDR2 is FQNEAQ (reference sequence).

The J gene is TRBJ2-3, the V gene TRBV19; TRBD1 is a possible D gene (5 bases). The germline V gene has CDR1 LNHDA and CDR2 SQIVND (reference sequence). This CDR3 has 13 residues. V lost 3 bases and J 2 bases, leaving 6 bases between the germline ends. CDR3 region: CASSIGATDTQYF. Here the CDR3 DNA reads TGTGCCAGTAGTATTGGGGCCACAGATACGCAGTATTTT.

The chain combines TRBV2 with TRBJ2-7, with TRBD1 matching 9 bases. Germline V gene data show CDR1 as SNHLY and CDR2 as FYNNEI. The CDR3 extends over 16 amino acids. V lost 5 bases and J lost 5; bases outside the gene matches: 13. CDR3 in amino acids: CASSTRGQGLLHEQYF. CDR3 nucleotides: TGTGCCAGCAGTACCCGGGGACAGGGCCTACTACACGAGCAGTACTTC.

The rearrangement joins TRBV9 to TRBJ2-5; 10 bases agree with TRBD2. From germline, CDR1 is SGDLS and CDR2 YYNGEE. Trimming took 6 bases from V and 11 from J; bases not matched to a gene: 10. The CDR3 totals 13 residues. The CDR3 reads CASNLAGVEEQYF. The CDR3 nucleotides read TGTGCCAGCAACCTAGCGGGAGTAGAGGAGCAGTACTTC.

J is TRBJ2-3 and V is TRBV5-1; TRBD2 aligns across 7 bases. With V trimmed by 1 base and J by 6 bases, 11 bases remained unmatched. Germline-derived CDR1 and CDR2 are SGHRS and YFSETQ. The CDR3 totals 16 residues. The CDR3 DNA is TGCGCCAGCAGCTTGAACCCTAGCGGCCCCTTGGATACGCAGTATTTT. Its translation: CASSLNPSGPLDTQYF.

This clone was picked up a small number of times. The chain carries TRBV19 and TRBJ1-5; perhaps TRBD1 as D (5 bases). This CDR3 region has 12 residues. Germline V gene lookup returns CDR1 LNHDA and CDR2 SQIVND (reference sequence). The germline V and J ends were trimmed by 3 bases and 10 bases, with 10 bases remaining between them. CDR3 protein: CASSIQDRPQHF. The CDR3 nucleotides read TGTGCCAGTAGTATTCAAGACAGACCCCAGCATTTT. Variable domain in full (rest from reference TRBV19 and TRBJ1-5): DGGITQSPKYLFRKEGQNVTLSCEQNLNHDAMYWYRQDPGQGLRLIYYSQIVNDFQKGDIAEGYSVSREKKESFPLTVTSAQKNPTAFYLCASSIQDRPQHFGDGTRLSIL.

This clone was counted once. This chain joins TRBV2 and TRBJ2-7; 7 nucleotides line up with TRBD2. Germline CDR1 reads SNHLY; CDR2 reads FYNNEI. The V gene end was trimmed by 3 bases and the J gene end by 2 bases; junction bases not matched to a gene: 10. The CDR3 covers 16 residues. The CDR3 DNA reads TGTGCCAGCAGTGATCCTGGGACTACCCACACCTACGAGCAGTACTTC. This codes for CASSDPGTTHTYEQYF.

The genes are TRBV19 and TRBJ2-1; 8 nucleotides align to TRBD1. With V trimmed by 1 base and J by 6 bases, 5 bases remained unmatched. The germline gives CDR1 LNHDA, CDR2 SQIVND (reference sequence). The CDR3 is 15 amino acids. CDR3: CASSIGTGFFNEQFF. The CDR3 coding sequence is TGTGCCAGTAGTATAGGGACAGGGTTCTTCAATGAGCAGTTCTTC.